The 14 T cell receptor beta chains below were found in one sample sequenced in a study of blood T cell repertoires in COVID-19. Method: immunoSEQ multiplex PCR; TCRdb's copy keeps in-frame clones and lacks some. The sample shows under 250,000 clones, over 65% of them seen only once. The material sequenced was peripheral blood. These receptors were taken from a woman aged 70-85 years with active or convalescent COVID-19.

The chain joins TRBV24-1 to TRBJ2-3; 8 bases fit TRBD2. The germline CDR1 and CDR2 sequences are KGHDR and SFDVKD. The V gene end was trimmed by 0 bases and the J gene end by 4 bases; junction bases not matched to a gene: 8. The CDR3 sequence is 17 residues long. The CDR3 loop reads CATSDLRNPGGPDTQYF. CDR3 in DNA: TGTGCCACCAGTGATTTGCGGAATCCGGGAGGGCCAGATACGCAGTATTTT.

This clone came up a few times. The chain combines TRBV6-5 with TRBJ2-3; maybe TRBD2 (6 bases). V was pared by 6 bases and J by 4 bases, with 14 bases between. CDR1 is MNHEY and CDR2 is SVGAGI in the germline V gene. The CDR3 loop spans 14 amino acids. CDR3 sequence: CASSSTSSADTQYF. CDR3 nucleotide sequence: TGTGCCAGCAGCTCAACTAGCAGCGCAGATACGCAGTATTTT.

V gene TRBV11-2 combines with J gene TRBJ1-2; the D is unclear. The CDR3 extends over 18 amino acids. Germline assignment: CDR1 SGHAT and CDR2 FQNNGV. The V and J ends lost 5 bases and 0 bases respectively, with 22 bases between them. The CDR3: CASSPLYAGPIANYGYTF. For the CDR3, the DNA is TGTGCCAGCAGCCCACTGTACGCAGGCCCCATAGCTAACTATGGCTACACCTTC.

V gene TRBV10-1 combines with J gene TRBJ2-3; 9 bases agree with TRBD2. Germline V gene data show CDR1 as WNHNN and CDR2 as SYGVQD (reference sequence). J was trimmed by 4 bases and V by 2 bases; bases with no gene match: 7. This CDR3 comprises 16 residues. CDR3 in amino acids: CASSEGAGGSPDTQYF. As DNA, the CDR3 is TGCGCCAGCAGTGAGGGAGCGGGAGGATCCCCAGATACGCAGTATTTT.

The rearrangement uses TRBV5-6 and TRBJ2-7, with 8 bases aligning to TRBD1. CDR1 and CDR2 from the germline V gene are SGHDT and YYEEEE. CDR3 length: 13 amino acids. V gave up 1 base and J gave up 7 bases; unmatched junction bases: 4. CDR3 residues: CASSLQGAQEQYF. CDR3 DNA: TGTGCCAGCAGCTTGCAGGGGGCGCAGGAGCAGTACTTC. The full variable domain, its missing parts supplied by reference TRBV5-6 and TRBJ2-7, is DAGVTQSPTHLIKTRGQQVTLRCSPKSGHDTVSWYQQALGQGPQFIFQYYEEEERQRGNFPDRFSGHQFPNYSSELNVNALLLGDSALYLCASSLQGAQEQYFGPGTRLTVT.

The V gene is TRBV30, the J gene TRBJ1-5; 10 bases are a match to TRBD1. V lost 0 bases, J lost 5 bases, and 4 bases stayed unmatched. This CDR3 contains 15 residues. CDR1 GTSNPN and CDR2 SVGIG come from the germline V gene (reference sequence). CDR3 amino acids: CAWSVQGTGDQPQHF. CDR3 sequence (DNA): TGTGCCTGGAGTGTACAAGGGACAGGGGATCAGCCCCAGCATTTT.

This chain links TRBV7-9 with TRBJ2-1; 13 bases map to TRBD2. The CDR3 runs to 18 residues. The trim removed 5 bases at V and 2 bases at J, leaving 9 bases unmatched. Germline V gives CDR1 SEHNR, CDR2 FQNEAQ (reference sequence). For the CDR3, the DNA is TGTGCCAGCAGCGTAACTAGCGGGGGGGCCGGCCCCTACAATGAGCAGTTCTTC. Translating gives CASSVTSGGAGPYNEQFF.

This clone was detected only a few times. J is TRBJ1-2 and V is TRBV5-5, with 7 bases aligning to TRBD1. The ends lost 4 bases at V and 2 bases at J; junction bases unmatched: 5. This CDR3 has 14 amino acids. Per the germline V gene, CDR1 is SGHKS and CDR2 is YYEKEE (reference sequence). The CDR3 DNA follows: TGTGCCAGCAGCACCCAGGGACAGAACTATGGCTACACCTTC. It yields the protein CASSTQGQNYGYTF. Variable domain in full (rest from reference TRBV5-5 and TRBJ1-2): DAGVTQSPTHLIKTRGQQVTLRCSPISGHKSVSWYQQVLGQGPQFIFQYYEKEERGRGNFPDRFSARQFPNYSSELNVNALLLGDSALYLCASSTQGQNYGYTFGSGTRLTVV.

CDR3 region: CASSHRGVAGADTDTQYF. In nucleotides, the CDR3 is TGTGCCAGTAGTCACCGCGGAGTAGCGGGGGCCGACACAGATACGCAGTATTTT. J is TRBJ2-3 and V is TRBV19; TRBD2 matches 9 bases. The V gene end was trimmed by 5 bases and the J gene end by 2 bases; junction bases not matched to a gene: 14. The CDR3 is 18 amino acids. The germline gives CDR1 LNHDA, CDR2 SQIVND (reference sequence).

The gene calls are TRBV9 and TRBJ2-1; 11 bases map to TRBD2. Germline loops: CDR1 SGDLS, CDR2 YYNGEE. The CDR3 covers 16 residues. J was trimmed by 6 bases and V by 2 bases; bases with no gene match: 7. The CDR3 sequence is CASSVGLAGGFNEQFF. The CDR3, as DNA: TGTGCCAGCAGCGTGGGTTTAGCGGGGGGGTTCAATGAGCAGTTCTTC.

The chain joins TRBV18 to TRBJ1-5, with TRBD1 matching 9 bases. The CDR3 contains 16 residues. J was trimmed by 3 bases and V by 4 bases; bases with no gene match: 7. Germline V gene lookup returns CDR1 KGHSH and CDR2 LQKENI. CDR3 in DNA: TGTGCCAGCTCACTAATTGGGACAGGGCTCAATCAGCCCCAGCATTTT. Translated: CASSLIGTGLNQPQHF.

This sequence joins TRBV5-1 and TRBJ1-1; D remains unclear. The CDR3 spans 15 residues. The germline V gene has CDR1 SGHRS and CDR2 YFSETQ. V was trimmed by 5 bases and J by 0 bases, leaving 14 bases between them. CDR3 loop: CASSSLGPMNTEAFF. Here the CDR3 DNA reads TGCGCCAGCAGTTCGTTGGGCCCCATGAACACTGAAGCTTTCTTT.

The chain couples TRBV10-1 to TRBJ1-1; 10 positions match TRBD1. CDR3 size: 13 residues. J was trimmed by 10 bases and V by 6 bases; bases with no gene match: 8. Per the germline V gene, CDR1 is WNHNN and CDR2 is SYGVQD (reference sequence). CDR3 coding DNA: TGCGCCAGCAGGAGACAGGGGGCGGAGGTAGCTTTCTTT. Protein product: CASRRQGAEVAFF.

The gene calls are TRBV28 and TRBJ1-5; the match to TRBD1 covers 7 bases. This CDR3 has 14 amino acids. Germline assignment: CDR1 MDHEN and CDR2 SYDVKM. The V gene end was trimmed by 6 bases and the J gene end by 3 bases; junction bases not matched to a gene: 5. CDR3 coding DNA: TGTGCCAGCAGACCAGGGGGTAACAATCAGCCCCAGCATTTT. It is translated as CASRPGGNNQPQHF.